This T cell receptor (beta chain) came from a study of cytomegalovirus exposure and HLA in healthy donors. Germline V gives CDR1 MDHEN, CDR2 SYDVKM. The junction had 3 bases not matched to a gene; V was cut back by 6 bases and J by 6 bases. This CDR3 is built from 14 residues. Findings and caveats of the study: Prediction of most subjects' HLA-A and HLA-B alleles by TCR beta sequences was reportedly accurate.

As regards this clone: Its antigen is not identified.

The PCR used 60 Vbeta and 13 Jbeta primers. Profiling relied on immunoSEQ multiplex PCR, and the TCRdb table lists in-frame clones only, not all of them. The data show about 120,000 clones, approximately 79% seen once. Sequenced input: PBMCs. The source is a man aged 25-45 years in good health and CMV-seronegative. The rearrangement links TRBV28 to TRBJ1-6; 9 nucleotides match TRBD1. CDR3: CASRVTGGNSPLHF. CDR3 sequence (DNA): TGTGCCAGCAGGGTGACAGGGGGTAATTCACCCCTCCACTTT.